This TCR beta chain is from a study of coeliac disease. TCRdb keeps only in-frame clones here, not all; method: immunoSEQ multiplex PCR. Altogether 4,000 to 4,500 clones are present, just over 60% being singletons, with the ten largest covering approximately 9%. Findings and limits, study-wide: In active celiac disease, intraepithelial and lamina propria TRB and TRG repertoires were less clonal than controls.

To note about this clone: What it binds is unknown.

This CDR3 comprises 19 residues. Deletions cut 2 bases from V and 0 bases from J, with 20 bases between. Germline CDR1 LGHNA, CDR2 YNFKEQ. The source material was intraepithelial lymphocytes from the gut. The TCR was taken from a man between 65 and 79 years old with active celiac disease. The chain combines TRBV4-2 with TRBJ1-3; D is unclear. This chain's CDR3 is CASSQKSLVTITSGNTIYF. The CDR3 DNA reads TGTGCCAGCAGCCAAAAGAGTCTGGTAACTATAACCTCTGGAAACACCATATATTTT.